The rows below give T cell receptor beta chains drawn from one sample of a study of T cell changes during pregnancy in multiple sclerosis. Profiled with immunoSEQ multiplex PCR; TCRdb holds only in-frame clones, not every one. The repertoire holds tens of thousands of clones, with 85% to 90% as singletons. Input material: peripheral blood from another person, used as feeder cells. All receptors come from a human donor whose cells served as feeder cells for cultures in a pregnancy study. Each CDR3 is given with its conserved first and last residue. The D gene is left open where the match is weak. Not all rows give a size; the values are once, few, many and, for expanded clones, a class.

>TRBV5-1|.|.|TRBJ1-1
CASSLEDGEAFF
TGCGCCAGCAGCTTGGAGGACGGTGAAGCTTTCTTT
>TRBV11-2|.|TRBD1|TRBJ1-5
CASSQQGASNQPQHF
TGTGCCAGCAGCCAACAGGGGGCCTCCAATCAGCCCCAGCATTTT
>TRBV5-4|.|TRBD1|TRBJ1-6
CASSHRDRPNSPLHF
TGTGCCAGCAGCCACCGGGACAGACCTAATTCACCCCTCCACTTT
>TRBV9|.|TRBD2|TRBJ2-3
CASGWSGAVTDTQYF
TGTGCCAGCGGGTGGAGCGGGGCTGTCACAGATACGCAGTATTTT
>TRBV5-4|.|TRBD2|TRBJ2-1
CASSPGLASYHEQFF
TGTGCCAGCAGCCCCGGACTAGCAAGTTACCATGAGCAGTTCTTC
>TRBV7-8|.|.|TRBJ2-1
CASSPSTLGGSYNEQFF
TGTGCCAGCAGCCCCTCGACCCTCGGTGGCTCCTACAATGAGCAGTTCTTC
>TRBV6-5|.|TRBD1|TRBJ1-5
CASSSQYGQGASPQHF
TGTGCCAGCAGTTCTCAATACGGACAGGGGGCGTCACCCCAGCATTTT
>TRBV7-2|.|TRBD2|TRBJ2-3
CASRTSGVTDTQYF
TGTGCCAGCAGAACTAGCGGGGTCACAGATACGCAGTATTTT
>TRBV6-1|.|TRBD1|TRBJ2-7
CASIEGHRGGGQYF
TGTGCCAGCATAGAGGGGCACAGGGGTGGAGGGCAGTACTTC
>TRBV5-1|.|TRBD1|TRBJ1-6
CASSFTGARNSPLHF
TGCGCCAGCAGCTTCACAGGGGCTCGGAATTCACCCCTCCACTTT
>TRBV6-5|once|.|TRBJ1-5
CASNPGRHVNQPQHF
TGTGCCAGCAACCCGGGACGCCATGTGAATCAGCCCCAGCATTTT
>TRBV27|.|TRBD2|TRBJ2-1
CASSLAGGTSEFF
TGTGCCAGCAGCCTCGCCGGGGGGACTAGCGAGTTCTTC
>TRBV5-6|.|TRBD2|TRBJ2-1
CASSFIPSGRDNEQFF
TGTGCCAGCAGCTTCATACCTAGCGGGAGGGACAATGAGCAGTTCTTC
>TRBV10-3|.|.|TRBJ1-2
CAISLSRVYGYTF
TGTGCCATCAGTCTTTCACGTGTCTATGGCTACACCTTC
>TRBV5-4|.|.|TRBJ2-1
CASSLEKDSSYNEQFF
TGTGCCAGCAGCTTGGAAAAGGACAGCTCCTACAATGAGCAGTTCTTC
>TRBV29-1|once|.|TRBJ2-7
CSALLLREYEQYF
TGCAGCGCCCTGCTCCTCAGAGAGTACGAGCAGTACTTC
>TRBV11-2|.|TRBD1|TRBJ1-1
CASSADRVTEAFF
TGTGCCAGCAGCGCGGACAGGGTCACTGAAGCTTTCTTT
>TRBV6-1|.|.|TRBJ2-7
CASSAGEGPYEQYF
TGTGCCAGCAGCGCCGGGGAAGGACCCTACGAGCAGTACTTC
>TRBV27|.|.|TRBJ2-7
CAERTDNGSYEQYF
TGTGCCGAAAGAACCGACAACGGCTCCTACGAGCAGTACTTC
>TRBV7-2|.|.|TRBJ1-5
CASSIQGQGQPQHF
TGTGCCAGCAGCATTCAGGGTCAGGGGCAGCCCCAGCATTTT
>TRBV30|.|TRBD1|TRBJ1-2
CAWTGGAGYGYTF
TGTGCCTGGACAGGGGGTGCGGGGTATGGCTACACCTTC
>TRBV6-1|.|TRBD1|TRBJ2-6
CASSARDRVYSGANVLTF
TGTGCCAGCAGTGCCCGGGACAGGGTTTATTCTGGGGCCAACGTCCTGACTTTC
>TRBV28|.|TRBD2|TRBJ2-4
CASRSSGRRAKNIQYF
TGTGCCAGCAGATCTAGCGGGAGGCGGGCCAAAAACATTCAGTACTTC
>TRBV5-1|once|.|TRBJ2-1
CASSLSAYNEQFF
TGCGCCAGCAGCTTGTCGGCCTACAATGAGCAGTTCTTC
>TRBV27|.|.|TRBJ2-1
CASSFEGGNEQFF
TGTGCCAGCAGTTTCGAGGGCGGCAATGAGCAGTTCTTC
>TRBV11-2|.|.|TRBJ1-3
CASGNRPWEGNTIYF
TGTGCCAGCGGTAACAGGCCCTGGGAAGGAAACACCATATATTTT
>TRBV30|.|TRBD1|TRBJ1-5
CAWSPGTGFWQPQHF
TGTGCCTGGAGTCCCGGGACAGGGTTTTGGCAGCCCCAGCATTTT
>TRBV21-1|.|.|TRBJ2-7
CASSAKRSYEQYF
TGTGCCAGCAGCGCGAAACGCTCCTACGAGCAGTACTTC
>TRBV5-5|.|.|TRBJ1-1
CASSSYGTWGSLNTEAFF
TGTGCCAGCAGTTCGTATGGGACATGGGGGAGTTTGAACACTGAAGCTTTCTTT
>TRBV4-2|.|.|TRBJ1-4
CASAGQLNEKLFF
TGTGCCAGCGCGGGACAACTTAATGAAAAACTGTTTTTT
>TRBV2|.|.|TRBJ1-2
CASIVEMEGYGYTF
TGTGCCAGCATAGTGGAGATGGAAGGCTATGGCTACACCTTC
>TRBV19|.|TRBD2|TRBJ2-7
CASSVSTSGVYEQYF
TGTGCCAGTAGTGTATCTACTAGCGGGGTCTACGAGCAGTACTTC
>TRBV11-2|.|.|TRBJ2-5
CASSLDEGWGKTQYF
TGTGCCAGCAGCTTAGATGAGGGTTGGGGAAAGACCCAGTACTTC
>TRBV28|.|.|TRBJ1-6
CASSLQGSYNSPLHF
TGTGCCAGCAGTTTACAGGGTTCCTATAATTCACCCCTCCACTTT
>TRBV4-1|once|.|TRBJ2-7
CASSQGGGPYEQYF
TGCGCCAGCAGCCAAGGTGGGGGTCCCTACGAGCAGTACTTC
>TRBV5-1|.|TRBD2|TRBJ2-5
CASSLGIAGGTKLQETQYF
TGCGCCAGCAGCTTGGGAATAGCGGGGGGCACCAAACTCCAAGAGACCCAGTACTTC
>TRBV5-4|.|TRBD1|TRBJ1-3
CASSPHGQGASGNTIYF
TGTGCCAGCAGCCCCCACGGACAGGGGGCTTCTGGAAACACCATATATTTT
>TRBV9|.|.|TRBJ2-7
CASSVERGWALYEQYF
TGTGCCAGCAGCGTAGAGAGGGGTTGGGCTCTCTACGAGCAGTACTTC
>TRBV7-2|.|TRBD1|TRBJ1-4
CASSLGGQGGKLFF
TGTGCCAGCAGCTTAGGCGGACAGGGTGGAAAACTGTTTTTT
>TRBV7-8|.|.|TRBJ2-3
CASSLGTDTQYF
TGTGCCAGCAGCTTGGGCACAGATACGCAGTATTTT
>TRBV9|.|.|TRBJ2-2
CASTIGPNTGELFF
TGTGCCAGTACCATTGGTCCGAACACCGGGGAGCTGTTTTTT
>TRBV7-2|.|.|TRBJ2-1
CASSLVRTGHNEQFF
TGTGCCAGCAGCTTAGTTCGAACGGGTCACAATGAGCAGTTCTTC
>TRBV4-1|.|TRBD1|TRBJ1-3
CASSQERTGSTGNTIYF
TGCGCCAGCAGCCAAGAAAGGACAGGGAGTACTGGAAACACCATATATTTT
>TRBV2|.|TRBD1|TRBJ2-7
CASRTFTGGLSYEQYF
TGTGCCAGCAGAACATTCACAGGGGGCCTCTCCTACGAGCAGTACTTC
>TRBV28|.|.|TRBJ2-1
CASSSHFRVYEQFF
TGTGCCAGCAGTTCGCACTTCAGGGTCTATGAGCAGTTCTTC
>TRBV15|.|.|TRBJ2-4
CATSGVVAKNIQYF
TGTGCCACCAGCGGGGTCGTAGCCAAAAACATTCAGTACTTC
>TRBV30|.|.|TRBJ2-7
CAWSQYAGTYEQYF
TGTGCCTGGAGTCAATACGCTGGAACCTACGAGCAGTACTTC
>TRBV2|.|.|TRBJ1-5
CASSERGGQPQHF
TGTGCCAGCAGTGAACGGGGAGGACAGCCCCAGCATTTT
>TRBV18|.|TRBD1|TRBJ1-4
CASSPAPGQGNEKLFF
TGTGCCAGCTCACCCGCCCCGGGACAGGGAAATGAAAAACTGTTTTTT
>TRBV4-2|.|TRBD1|TRBJ1-6
CASSQGGDRGRLDSPLHF
TGTGCCAGCAGCCAAGGAGGGGACAGGGGGCGCTTGGATTCACCCCTCCACTTT